These T cell receptor beta chains were read from a single sample in a study of regulatory T cells in long-lasting Graves disease. MiXCR was run by TCRdb on the multiplex PCR reads, yielding one entry per CDR3 protein. The sample holds some 200,000 distinct CDR3 sequences, around 19% seen once. The same specimen was also included in a second study, on T cells in Graves' hyperthyroidism and ophthalmopathy.

This sample comprised peripheral blood mononuclear cells (PBMCs), obtained at new diagnosis, from a patient treated with antithyroid drugs. These receptors all stem from a woman aged 30 to 39 with Graves disease. CDR3s leave out the opening cysteine and the closing phenylalanine or tryptophan. Fields, in order: J gene, D gene, V gene, clone size, CDR3 protein. D genes are given only for firm matches. Rows give clone size only sometimes, using once, few, many, or a class for an expanded clone.

TRBJ1-6,-,TRBV11-2,many,ASSLGSNSPLH
TRBJ2-5,-,TRBV3-1,many,ASSQNGKGRPQETQY
TRBJ1-6,TRBD1,TRBV6-1,-,ASSGDRSGSPLH
TRBJ1-1,TRBD1,TRBV20-1,few,SARGGDRGLTEAF
TRBJ1-2,-,TRBV6-1,many,ASSPNGVGGQASYT
TRBJ1-1,-,TRBV2,many,ASSSQLISTEAF
TRBJ2-3,TRBD1,TRBV20-1,few,SAQGTEKRTDTQY
TRBJ1-3,-,TRBV2,many,ASTRTSGNTIY
TRBJ2-2,-,TRBV28,many,ASSLPGTNTGELF
TRBJ2-7,-,TRBV27,many,ASSWGPGSYEQY
TRBJ1-1,TRBD1,TRBV27,many,ASSLVFGGRGKTEAF
TRBJ1-2,TRBD1,TRBV30,many,AWSLPDRGHGGYT
TRBJ1-5,-,TRBV7-2,few,ASSLGAGRPPQH
TRBJ2-1,TRBD2,TRBV6-1,-,ASSDLLAGGLDEQF
TRBJ2-3,TRBD1,TRBV5-6,many,ASSSTMDTGQGTDTQY
TRBJ1-5,-,TRBV19,many,ASSIGRIGNQPQH
TRBJ2-7,-,TRBV7-9,many,ASSLAQQGNYEQY
TRBJ2-6,-,TRBV19,many,ASSMTGANVLT
TRBJ2-2,TRBD2,TRBV25-1,once,ASSDAGDTGGLF
TRBJ1-1,-,TRBV7-8,few,ASSFRRGTNTEAF
TRBJ2-3,-,TRBV7-2,many,ASSRLFSSGYTDTQY
TRBJ1-6,-,TRBV19,few,ASGGRKEGSPLH
TRBJ2-7,TRBD1,TRBV11-2,many,ASKYGQGAINEQY
TRBJ2-3,-,TRBV7-9,many,ASSLAAGDTQY